These 13 T cell receptor beta chains share one sample of origin, sequenced in a study of monozygotic twins with inflammatory bowel disease. TCRdb reprocessed the 5' RACE reads and reports one entry per CDR3 protein, with no DNA. The table lists under 150,000 distinct CDR3 sequences. Sequencing used blood. These receptor sequences come from a human donor with ulcerative colitis or Crohn's disease, or a healthy co-twin of an affected twin (not recorded which).

The genes are TRBV27 and TRBJ1-2. Looked up from germline, CDR1 is MNHEY and CDR2 is SMNVEV (reference sequence). The CDR3 has 15 residues. CDR3 loop: CASSLSIGMNGGYTF.

The rearrangement joins TRBV20-1 to TRBJ1-4; the TRBD1 assignment by TCRdb is unverifiable without DNA. CDR3 length equals 12 residues. The V gene's germline CDR1 is DFQATT and CDR2 SNEGSKA (reference sequence). The CDR3: CSASPGDEKLFF.

J is TRBJ1-5 and V is TRBV30; checking the TCRdb D call of TRBD1 is not possible without DNA. CDR3 length: 13 amino acids. From germline, CDR1 is GTSNPN and CDR2 SVGIG (reference sequence). The CDR3 reads CAWAQGSNQPQHF.

The chain links TRBV20-1 to TRBJ2-5; TCRdb lists TRBD2, though no DNA is available to test this call. This CDR3 spans 19 amino acids. CDR1 and CDR2 (germline): DFQATT, SNEGSKA (reference sequence). This CDR3 is CSARDRRRLAGVNQETQYF.

The chain is built from TRBV7-9 and TRBJ2-3; TCRdb's D gene call, TRBD2, goes unchecked for lack of DNA. The CDR3 is 11 amino acids. Germline V gene lookup returns CDR1 SEHNR and CDR2 FQNEAQ (reference sequence). The CDR3 sequence: CASRREDTQYF.

This chain connects TRBV3-1 to TRBJ2-2. The CDR3 length is 14 residues. Germline V CDR1 and CDR2: LGHDT, YNNKEL (reference sequence). The CDR3 sequence is CASSQVEATGELFF.

This chain's CDR3 is CATSDSSGSGNTIYF. This chain joins TRBV24-1 and TRBJ1-3. Germline V lookup: CDR1 KGHDR, CDR2 SFDVKD. This CDR3 is 15 amino acids long.

The CDR3 here is CASSLTRNSPLHF. V usage is TRBV27 and J usage is TRBJ1-6. Germline CDR1 is MNHEY and CDR2 is SMNVEV (reference sequence). The CDR3 runs 13 residues.

This chain uses TRBV12-3 or TRBV12-4 with TRBJ2-3. This CDR3 spans 14 amino acids. CDR3: CASSLGSITDTQYF.

The J gene is TRBJ2-1, the V gene TRBV5-6. This CDR3 has 15 residues. The germline CDR1 and CDR2 sequences are SGHDT and YYEEEE. CDR3: CASSLALYDINEQFF.

The chain is built from TRBV15 and TRBJ2-5; TCRdb gives TRBD1 as the D gene, but with no DNA this cannot be confirmed. The CDR3 contains 13 residues. Germline V gene lookup returns CDR1 LNHNV and CDR2 YYDKDF (reference sequence). The CDR3 region is CATSARDRETQYF.

The gene calls are TRBV3-1 and TRBJ2-7; TCRdb's D call, TRBD1, is unchecked because there is no DNA. Germline lookup yields CDR1 LGHDT and CDR2 YNNKEL (reference sequence). The CDR3 consists of 16 residues. CDR3 region: CASSDRLGTGRGEQYF.

The chain links TRBV30 to TRBJ2-3; TCRdb returns TRBD2, unconfirmable since there is no DNA. The germline V gene encodes CDR1 GTSNPN and CDR2 SVGIG (reference sequence). The CDR3 consists of 16 residues. The CDR3 spells CAWSDLSGSGTDTQYF.